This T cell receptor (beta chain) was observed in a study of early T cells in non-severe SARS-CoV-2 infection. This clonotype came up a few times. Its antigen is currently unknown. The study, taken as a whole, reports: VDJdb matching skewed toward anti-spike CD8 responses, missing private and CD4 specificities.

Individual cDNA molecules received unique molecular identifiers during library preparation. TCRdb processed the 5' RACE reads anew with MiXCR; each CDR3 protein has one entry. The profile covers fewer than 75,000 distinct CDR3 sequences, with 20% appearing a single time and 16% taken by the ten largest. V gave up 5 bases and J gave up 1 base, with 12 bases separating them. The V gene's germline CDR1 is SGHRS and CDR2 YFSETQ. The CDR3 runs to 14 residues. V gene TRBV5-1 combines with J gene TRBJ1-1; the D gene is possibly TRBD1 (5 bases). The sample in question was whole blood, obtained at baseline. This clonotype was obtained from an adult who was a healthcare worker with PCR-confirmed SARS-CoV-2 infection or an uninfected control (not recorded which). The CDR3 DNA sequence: TGCGCCAGCAGGCGGGAACAGGAGAACACTGAAGCTTTCTTT. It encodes CASRREQENTEAFF.